This T cell receptor (beta chain) was sequenced in a study of CD4 and CD8 cells across lung adenocarcinoma regions listed by TCRdb under 2018. With respect to the entire study: The study compared tumor centers with tumor margins to examine intratumor heterogeneity of the T cell receptor repertoire.

The CDR3, from cysteine to phenylalanine, totals 15 residues. Of the read, only the CDR3 DNA is kept; its 45 bases are in frame from base 1. V lost 6 bases and J lost 6 bases, and the count of bases not matched to a germline gene is 7. The germline V gene gives CDR1 as MNHEY and CDR2 as SVGAGI. This clonotype is large (0.1 to 1%) in terms of sample share. Its binding antigen is unknown. No per-base quality is available; no much larger clone lies one base away. To prepare the library, PCR was applied. The data were produced on a HiSeq X Ten. TCRdb reprocessed the public reads (quality trimming at Q25 with fastp, clone calling with MiXCR) and kept in-frame beta chains. Rows with a matching CDR3 protein are joined into one entry that keeps the most common DNA and genes. The sample records around 11,000 distinct CDR3 sequences, roughly 53% of which are singletons. Around 19% of the sample rests with the top ten.

Donors were patients with localized lung adenocarcinoma, a subtype of non-small cell lung cancer. The samples were taken from the centers of localized lung adenocarcinomas. For TCR repertoire analysis, CD4+ T cells taken from tumor tissue were profiled apart from CD8+ T cells. The rearranged segments are TRBV6-5 and TRBJ2-1; TRBD2 fits 11 bases in the junction. Material: CD4+ T cells from the center of a lung tumor. The cell subset or site label, as the study defines it: tumor center region. The receptor comes from a male donor with lung adenocarcinoma. The CD4 and CD8 labels of this study may be unreliable. The DNA is TGTGCCAGCAGATTCTCCGGGACTAGCGGCAATGAGCAGTTCTTC. Its protein reads: CASRFSGTSGNEQFF.